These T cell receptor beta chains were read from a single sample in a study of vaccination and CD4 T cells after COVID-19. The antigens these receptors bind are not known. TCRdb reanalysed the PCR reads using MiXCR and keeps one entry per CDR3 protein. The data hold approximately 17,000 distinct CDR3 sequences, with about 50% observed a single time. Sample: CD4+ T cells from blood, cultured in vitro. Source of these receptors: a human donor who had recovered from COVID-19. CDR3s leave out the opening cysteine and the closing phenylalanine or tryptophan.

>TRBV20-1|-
SARALDEQY
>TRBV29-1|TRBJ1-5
SVVGTDSNQPQH
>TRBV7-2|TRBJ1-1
ASSRRVAGRTEAF
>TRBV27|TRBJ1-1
ASSLRASGTEAF
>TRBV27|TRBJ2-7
ASSLVDAVNYEQY
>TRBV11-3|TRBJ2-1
ASSGDQEQF
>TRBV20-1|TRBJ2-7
SARESSYEQY
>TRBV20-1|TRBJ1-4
SARDPRTALHEKLF
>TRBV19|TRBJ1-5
ASSTQRDQPQH
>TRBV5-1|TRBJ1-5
ASSPETGSGQPQH
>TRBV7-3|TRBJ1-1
ASSLMMNTEAF
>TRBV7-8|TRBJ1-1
ASSLIWENTEAF
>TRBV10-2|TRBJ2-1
ASIGLDSYNEQF
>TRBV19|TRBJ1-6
AAKRGGSSYNSPLH
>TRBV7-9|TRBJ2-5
ASSLGDRPYQY
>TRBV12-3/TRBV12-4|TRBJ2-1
ASSPRLEREASNEQF
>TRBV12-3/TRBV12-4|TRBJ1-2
ASSSTSNYGYT
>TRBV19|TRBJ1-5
ASSRGVPGNQPQH
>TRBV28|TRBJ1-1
ASFSIEGNTEAF
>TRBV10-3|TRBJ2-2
AISEPGLITGELF
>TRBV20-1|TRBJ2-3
SARRLVSRTDTQY
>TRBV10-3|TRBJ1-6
AISDGGQSNSPLH
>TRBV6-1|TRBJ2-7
ASSEEDTGYEQY
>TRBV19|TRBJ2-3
APRYGRGGTDTQY
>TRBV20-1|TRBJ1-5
SARSQGSNQPQH
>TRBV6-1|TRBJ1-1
ASTSVSGTEAF
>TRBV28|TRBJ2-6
ASSGSSTGAFSGANVLT
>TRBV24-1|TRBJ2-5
ATSVEETQY
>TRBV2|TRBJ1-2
ASSEWGNYGYT
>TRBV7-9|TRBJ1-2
ASSLVADQRGYT
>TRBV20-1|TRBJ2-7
SARGPAGAREQY
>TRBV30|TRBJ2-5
AWRGRGRETQY
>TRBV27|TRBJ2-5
ASSLFSLDRRETQY
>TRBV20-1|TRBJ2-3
SAPTGSGSLPDTQY
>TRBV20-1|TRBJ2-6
SAARGQDFSGANVLT
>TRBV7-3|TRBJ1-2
ASSPSWGDGYT
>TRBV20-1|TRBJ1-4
SARDRRAVEKLF
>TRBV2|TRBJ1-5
ASRGDSTNQPQH
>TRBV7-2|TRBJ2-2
ASGLASVTGELF
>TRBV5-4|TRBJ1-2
ASSPRGGRDPDDGYT
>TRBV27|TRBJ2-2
ASSHLGIGTTGELF
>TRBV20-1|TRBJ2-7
SALIPGQSYEQY
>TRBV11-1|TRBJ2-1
ASSPRGGGGNEQF
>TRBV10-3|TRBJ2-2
AISDFMTQGVSGTGELF
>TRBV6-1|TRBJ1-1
ASSQRPLNTEAF
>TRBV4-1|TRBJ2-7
ASSPREGQGDEQY
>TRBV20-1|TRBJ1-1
SARDRRKNTEAF
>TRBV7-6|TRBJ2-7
ASSPNIDSYEQY
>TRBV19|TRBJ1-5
ASSIGGVPQPQH